These T cell receptor beta chains were read from a single sample in a study of CD8 T cells in Susac syndrome. TCRdb redid the calling of the immunoSEQ multiplex PCR reads with MiXCR, one entry per CDR3 protein. The sample shows approximately 200,000 distinct CDR3 sequences, around 93% of them seen only once. Sequencing was performed on CD4+ T cells from PBMCs. Source of these receptors: a human donor with multiple sclerosis. CDR3s include the opening cysteine and the closing phenylalanine or tryptophan. D genes are given only for firm matches. Expanded clones get a size class; other rows say once, few or many, or leave the size out.

cdr3_aa | cdr3_nt | d_call | j_call | clone_size | v_call | cdr3_length
CASTRTGLSYGYTF | TGTGCCAGCACCAGGACAGGGCTTAGCTATGGCTACACCTTC | TRBD1 | TRBJ1-2 | - | TRBV12-3/TRBV12-4 | 14
CSVRTSGGTDTQYF | TGCAGCGTTCGAACTAGCGGGGGAACAGATACGCAGTATTTT | TRBD2 | TRBJ2-3 | - | TRBV29-1 | 14
CARRGNLLTEAFF | TGTGCTAGGAGAGGGAATTTGTTGACTGAAGCTTTCTTT | - | TRBJ1-1 | - | TRBV30 | 13
CASSPEGGLYNEQFF | TGTGCCAGCAGTCCTGAAGGCGGCCTTTACAATGAGCAGTTCTTC | - | TRBJ2-1 | - | TRBV7-9 | 15
CSASGGQGARPQHF | TGCAGTGCTTCGGGGGGACAGGGGGCGCGGCCCCAGCATTTT | TRBD1 | TRBJ1-5 | - | TRBV20-1 | 14
CASSPGLAGGSSTDTQYF | TGCGCCAGCAGCCCGGGACTAGCGGGGGGTTCTAGCACAGATACGCAGTATTTT | TRBD2 | TRBJ2-3 | - | TRBV5-1 | 18
CATGQEGTDTQYF | TGCGCCACCGGACAGGAGGGCACAGATACGCAGTATTTT | TRBD1 | TRBJ2-3 | - | TRBV4-1 | 13
CASSPDRGYTEAFF | TGTGCCAGCTCACCCGACAGGGGGTACACTGAAGCTTTCTTT | TRBD1 | TRBJ1-1 | few | TRBV18 | 14
CASSPLLTGSTDTQYF | TGTGCCAGCTCACCATTGCTAACAGGGAGCACAGATACGCAGTATTTT | - | TRBJ2-3 | - | TRBV18 | 16
CASSLESGRTNTEAFF | TGTGCCAGCAGCCTAGAGAGCGGTCGGACAAACACTGAAGCTTTCTTT | - | TRBJ1-1 | - | TRBV7-2 | 16
CSVVAPQSTDTQYF | TGCAGCGTTGTTGCCCCCCAAAGCACAGATACGCAGTATTTT | - | TRBJ2-3 | - | TRBV29-1 | 14
CSAGHGQGLNTEAFF | TGCAGTGCTGGCCACGGACAGGGGCTGAACACTGAAGCTTTCTTT | TRBD1 | TRBJ1-1 | - | TRBV20-1 | 15
CASSQEGEAFF | TGTGCCAGCAGCCAAGAAGGCGAAGCTTTCTTT | - | TRBJ1-1 | - | TRBV4-2 | 11
CSASGGAGNQPQHF | TGCAGTGCTAGCGGGGGGGCCGGCAATCAGCCCCAGCATTTT | - | TRBJ1-5 | - | TRBV20-1 | 14
CSARDPLGGELFF | TGCAGTGCTAGAGATCCTTTAGGCGGGGAGCTGTTTTTT | - | TRBJ2-2 | - | TRBV20-1 | 13
CACPTFSSYNSPFHF | TGTGCCTGCCCTACATTCAGCTCCTATAATTCACCCTTCCACTTT | - | TRBJ1-6 | - | TRBV30 | 15
CAWSVTLTLNTEAFF | TGTGCCTGGAGTGTAACGCTGACCTTGAACACTGAAGCTTTCTTT | - | TRBJ1-1 | - | TRBV30 | 15